The source of this T cell receptor (beta chain) is a study of shared clonotypes between healthy human individuals (dated by TCRdb to about 2020). Context from the whole study: A few men and a couple of women, aged 18 to 49 years, made up the cohort. For each donor, three plates each were used for CD4 naive and CD4 memory, two plates were used for CD8 naive, and one plate was used for CD8 memory. To estimate repertoire size and how much clonotype sharing occurs between individuals, the study deeply sequenced the blood TCR repertoires of about 5 healthy adults. Libraries were prepared and TCR repertoires were sequenced by different laboratories using diverse techniques, in order to increase sequencing depth and limit assay-specific biases. Each donor's leukapheresis produced roughly between roughly 0.85 and 9.5 billion PBMCs.

Using the deep immunoSEQ assay, multiplex PCR amplified TCR CDR3 regions from genomic DNA. Extracted genomic DNA from each cell subset was spread evenly across all wells of several immunoSEQ 96-well plates, with each plate serving as a replicate. For sorted subsets, approximately 210 ng of genomic DNA, equivalent to 25,000 to 30,000 T cell genomes, went into each replicate PCR. The purified libraries were quantified using a Qubit 3.0 fluorometer, sized with a Bioanalyzer 2100, and then quantified again using the KAPA Library Quantification kit. Each immunoSEQ 96-well plate was sequenced on its own single-read 150-cycle Illumina NextSeq 550 flow cell. Concerning the study's data processing: Because the immunoSEQ output held only junctional sequences and lacked quality scores, the filtering could not match the filtering applied to full-length reads. To assign V/J genes and CDR3, sequences were annotated against IMGT germline references using PyIR, a Python wrapper for IgBLAST v1.9. Reads were filtered out if the reads had weak V/J assignments (E-value above 1e-6), no CDR3, stop codons, out-of-frame junctions, or ambiguous translated residues. V3J clonotypes were defined by identical inferred V gene, J gene, and CDR3 amino acid sequence. Percentage overlap between repertoires was calculated by dividing the number of shared unique clonotypes by the size of the smaller repertoire. Richness of each repertoire was evaluated using RTK rarefaction, the Chao1 estimator, and Recon v2.1 estimates of unobserved clonotypes. OLGA was used to compute generation probabilities for all TCRbeta clonotypes that the gDNA method yielded from several donors. In its TCRdb copy, this immuneACCESS table keeps in-frame sequences only and misses some clones. Where compared with another copy, unresolved V genes explain less than half of these, and the others have no known cause. The DNA was the basis for D and trimming; V, J and clone size are from that table. This sample is represented by around 200,000 clones; roughly 70% of them were singletons. The leading ten clones occupy 8% to 13% of the sample.

A word on this clone: The clone's antigen remains unknown. No base quality values were provided; no much bigger clone lies one nucleotide off.

Donors were healthy HIV-negative adults with no recently reported acute infections or vaccinations. Only Caucasian adults living in Nashville, Tennessee, USA were represented among the donors. CD4+ T cells were enriched through magnetic negative selection, after which naive cells were positively selected on CD45RA and the remaining negative fraction served as the memory subset. Blood was collected by leukapheresis, and PBMCs were isolated by Ficoll-Histopaque density gradient centrifugation and then cryopreserved in liquid nitrogen vapor phase. Analytical flow cytometry was used to check the purity and quantity of every magnetically sorted T cell population. From each sorted fraction, genomic DNA was isolated and quantified by UV absorbance on a Nanodrop 2000c. V is pruned by 4 bases and J by 4 bases, leaving 10 bases of the junction without a gene match. The CDR1 and CDR2 encoded by the germline V gene are SGHDT and YYEEEE. The CDR3 goes from the cysteine to the phenylalanine over 16 residues. This entry keeps only the CDR3 DNA: 48 bases, framed from base 1.

Here is what the overall study found, with its caveats: Pairwise subsampling led to the expectation that sequencing depth would affect the degree of clonotype sharing among donors. Sharing across several donors was observed for about 5% of naive CD4, around 3.5% of naive CD8, about 2.5% of memory CD4, and about 0.4% of memory CD8 clonotypes. Naive subsets generally had larger estimated clonotype richness than memory subsets. Because the study included only a small number of donors, the genetic and exposure-history diversity represented was limited. Sampling was limited to blood, and TCR repertoires in tissue likely differ from TCR repertoires in blood. Clonotypes shared by all four sorted-subset donors showed higher generation probabilities than non-shared clonotypes. Even with the large sequencing depth, rarefaction of the sorted-subset datasets indicated that sequencing was incomplete.

This clonotype originated in a man aged 30 to 45 in good health. The chain joins TRBV5-6 to TRBJ1-5; 8 of the junction bases match TRBD1. Sequenced sample: memory CD4+ T cells sorted from blood. The sample's cell subset or site label, in plain terms: CD45RA-negative fraction. At the DNA level, the sequence is TGTGCCAGCAGCCCCGGGACAGGAGGGAGAAATCAGCCCCAGCATTTT. Its translation is CASSPGTGGRNQPQHF.